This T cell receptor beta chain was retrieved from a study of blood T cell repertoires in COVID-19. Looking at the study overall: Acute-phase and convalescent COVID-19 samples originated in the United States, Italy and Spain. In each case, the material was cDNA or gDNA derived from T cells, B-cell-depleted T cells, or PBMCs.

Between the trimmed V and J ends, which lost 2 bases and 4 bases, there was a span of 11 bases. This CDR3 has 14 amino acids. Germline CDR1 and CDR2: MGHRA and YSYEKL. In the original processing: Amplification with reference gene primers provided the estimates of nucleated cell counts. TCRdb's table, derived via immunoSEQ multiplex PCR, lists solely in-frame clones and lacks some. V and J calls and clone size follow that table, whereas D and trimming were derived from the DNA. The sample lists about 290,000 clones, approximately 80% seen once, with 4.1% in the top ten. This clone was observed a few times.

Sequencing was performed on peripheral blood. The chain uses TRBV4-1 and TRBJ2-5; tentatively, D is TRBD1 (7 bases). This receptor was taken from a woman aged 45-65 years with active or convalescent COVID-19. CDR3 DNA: TGCGCCAGCAGCCAACAGGGGGGCGTAGAGACCCAGTACTTC. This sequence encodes CASSQQGGVETQYF.